This TCR beta chain emerged from a study of cytomegalovirus exposure and HLA in healthy donors. Study conclusions and caveats: HLA-A and HLA-B allele assignments for most subjects were reportedly predicted accurately using TCR beta sequences. TCR beta sequences numbering under 20,000 were associated with HLA alleles at 0.05 false discovery rate in a later analysis.

To note about this clone: Antigen specificity is unknown.

PCR involved 60 Vbeta and 13 Jbeta primers. Assay: immunoSEQ multiplex PCR; the TCRdb copy retains only in-frame clones and omits some. The top ten clones hold 2% to 2.5% of a sample with under 90,000 clones, about nine tenths of them seen once. Per germline, CDR1 LNHDA and CDR2 SQIVND (reference sequence). The CDR3 runs to 15 residues. V lost 4 bases and J 0 bases, leaving 10 bases between the germline ends. Sample: PBMCs. J is TRBJ2-1 and V is TRBV19; TRBD1 might be the D (5 bases). This receptor was obtained from a man aged 18 to 35 in good health and CMV-seronegative. The CDR3 reads CASSTSDSSYNEQFF. DNA of the CDR3: TGTGCCAGTAGTACATCAGACAGCTCCTACAATGAGCAGTTCTTC. Full variable domain (missing parts from reference TRBV19 and TRBJ2-1): DGGITQSPKYLFRKEGQNVTLSCEQNLNHDAMYWYRQDPGQGLRLIYYSQIVNDFQKGDIAEGYSVSREKKESFPLTVTSAQKNPTAFYLCASSTSDSSYNEQFFGPGTRLTVL.